The 20 T cell receptor beta chains below come from one sample, sequenced in a study of regulatory T cells in long-lasting Graves disease. CDR3-region Arm-PCR and iRepertoire HTBI primers produced the TCR beta libraries. TCRdb recomputed calls from the multiplex PCR reads with MiXCR, one row per CDR3 protein. The sample lists roughly 500,000 distinct CDR3 sequences; 13% were seen once. Time point given: newly diagnosed GD, antithyroid drugs for less than 3 months. From RNA extracted from PBMCs, the TCR library was made. These sequences were also reported in another study, on T cells in Graves' hyperthyroidism and ophthalmopathy.

The sequences come from peripheral blood mononuclear cells (PBMCs), collected at new diagnosis, from a patient treated with antithyroid drugs. These receptors originate from a man aged 30 to 39 with Graves disease.

There are many counts of this clonotype. The rearrangement uses TRBV11-2 and TRBJ2-3, with D unresolved. Germline CDR1 and CDR2: SGHAT and FQNNGV. This CDR3 region has 12 residues. The V end lost 5 bases, the J end lost 4 bases, and 7 bases lay between the germline ends. CDR3 sequence: CASSLQADTQYF. The CDR3 DNA reads as TGTGCCAGCAGCCTCCAGGCAGATACGCAGTATTTT. The whole variable domain, remainder taken from reference TRBV11-2 and TRBJ2-3, is EAGVAQSPRYKIIEKRQSVAFWCNPISGHATLYWYQQILGQGPKLLIQFQNNGVVDDSQLPKDRFSAERLKGVDSTLKIQPAKLEDSAVYLCASSLQADTQYFGPGTRLTVL.

This clonotype occurred many times. The CDR3, as DNA: TGTGCTAGTGCCGGGGACAGGGCTGGGAATCAGCCCCAGCATTTT. This codes for CASAGDRAGNQPQHF. This chain connects TRBV12-5 to TRBJ1-5; TRBD1 aligns across 9 bases. This CDR3 spans 15 amino acids. Germline V gene sequence: CDR1 LGHNT, CDR2 FRNRAP. The V segment lost 7 bases and the J segment 4 bases; nucleotides outside the gene matches: 8.

This clonotype was seen many times. This chain uses TRBV20-1 with TRBJ2-1; TRBD2 aligns across 11 bases. The CDR3 has 14 amino acids. Per germline, CDR1 DFQATT and CDR2 SNEGSKA (reference sequence). V trimming: 3 bases; J trimming: 8 bases; junction bases outside the gene matches: 6. DNA of the CDR3: TGCAGTGCTAGTGCTAGCGGGAGGATGGATGAGCAGTTCTTC. It yields the protein CSASASGRMDEQFF.

The CDR3 DNA reads as TGTGCCAGCAGTGACTCGGGGAGTTCTGGGGCCAACGTCCTGACTTTC. Protein product: CASSDSGSSGANVLTF. This chain connects TRBV6-4 to TRBJ2-6; D is possibly TRBD2 (5 bases). The CDR3 consists of 16 residues. With 0 bases removed from V and 1 base from J, the gap between germline ends came to 7 bases. Germline lookup yields CDR1 MRHNA and CDR2 SNTAGT.

This chain connects TRBV6-1 to TRBJ2-3, with a possible D match to TRBD2 (6 bases). The germline V and J ends were trimmed by 8 bases and 6 bases, with 27 bases remaining between them. The CDR3 contains 17 residues. Germline V gene sequence: CDR1 MNHNS, CDR2 SASEGT. CDR3 in amino acids: CASLSVSAGSGGDTQYF. The CDR3 coding sequence is TGTGCCAGCCTATCGGTGTCGGCGGGATCTGGTGGGGATACGCAGTATTTT.

This clonotype was recorded at least ten times. The V call is TRBV20-1, the J call TRBJ2-7, with D possibly TRBD2 on 5 matching bases. This CDR3 contains 15 residues. The V end was cut by 3 bases, the J end by 4 bases, with 19 bases between. The germline CDR1 and CDR2 sequences are DFQATT and SNEGSKA (reference sequence). CDR3: CSARGGLGDLYEQYF. CDR3 coding DNA: TGCAGTGCTAGGGGCGGACTCGGCGACCTGTACGAGCAGTACTTC.

This clonotype was seen many times. The chain carries TRBV2 and TRBJ2-1; TRBD1 agrees at 7 bases. J gave up 4 bases and V 4 bases, and 10 bases lay outside the gene matches. Germline V gene sequence: CDR1 SNHLY, CDR2 FYNNEI. The CDR3 sequence is 16 residues long. The CDR3 region is CASSARTGTAYNEQFF. In DNA form, the CDR3 reads TGTGCCAGCAGTGCGCGTACCGGGACAGCTTACAATGAGCAGTTCTTC. The full variable domain, its missing parts supplied by reference TRBV2 and TRBJ2-1, is EPEVTQTPSHQVTQMGQEVILRCVPISNHLYFYWYRQILGQKVEFLVSFYNNEISEKSEIFDDQFSVERPDGSNFTLKIRSTKLEDSAMYFCASSARTGTAYNEQFFGPGTRLTVL.

CDR3: CAWSEATGPTQYF. The CDR3 DNA reads TGTGCCTGGAGTGAAGCAACAGGGCCGACCCAGTACTTC. The chain uses TRBV30 and TRBJ2-5; a possible D gene is TRBD1 (6 bases). The V end was cut by 1 base, the J end by 7 bases, with 13 bases between. Germline V gives CDR1 GTSNPN, CDR2 SVGIG (reference sequence). This CDR3 has 13 amino acids. The full variable domain, in which reference TRBV30 and TRBJ2-5 provide the parts outside the CDR3, is SQTIHQWPATLVQPVGSPLSLECTVEGTSNPNLYWYRQAAGRGLQLLFYSVGIGQISSEVPQNLSASRPQDRQFILSSKKLLLSDSGFYLCAWSEATGPTQYFGPGTRLLVL.

This clonotype was recorded at least ten times. The CDR3 coding sequence is TGTGCCAGCAGCCTATTAGCGGGAGGCCAAGAGACCCAGTACTTC. Translating it yields CASSLLAGGQETQYF. V and J are TRBV11-3 and TRBJ2-5; 10 nucleotides match TRBD2. Germline V gene data show CDR1 as SGHNT and CDR2 as YENEEA. Germline trimming cut 5 bases from V and 1 base from J; bases unmatched to any gene: 4. The CDR3 is 15 residues long.

This clonotype was counted only a few times. This rearrangement joins TRBV5-1 to TRBJ2-1; D is uncertain. Trimming left V 3 bases short and J 0 bases short, with 10 bases between. Germline CDR1 reads SGHRS; CDR2 reads YFSETQ. The CDR3 extends over 15 amino acids. CDR3 DNA sequence: TGCGCCAGCAGCTCTGGTAGCTACTCCTACAATGAGCAGTTCTTC. Encoded protein: CASSSGSYSYNEQFF. The full variable domain, in which reference TRBV5-1 and TRBJ2-1 provide the parts outside the CDR3, is KAGVTQTPRYLIKTRGQQVTLSCSPISGHRSVSWYQQTPGQGLQFLFEYFSETQRNKGNFPGRFSGRQFSNSRSEMNVSTLELGDSALYLCASSSGSYSYNEQFFGPGTRLTVL.

Ten or more counts support this clonotype. V gene TRBV28 combines with J gene TRBJ2-7; D may be TRBD1 or TRBD2 (5 bases each). The length of the CDR3 is 13 residues. Germline CDR1 and CDR2: MDHEN and SYDVKM. The germline V and J ends were trimmed by 5 bases and 5 bases, with 13 bases remaining between them. CDR3 protein: CASSPSGTNEQYF. In nucleotides, the CDR3 is TGTGCCAGCAGTCCCTCCGGGACGAACGAGCAGTACTTC.

In its sample, this clonotype was seen a few times. This chain uses TRBV10-3 with TRBJ1-4; a possible D gene is TRBD1 (5 bases). CDR3 length: 14 amino acids. Trimming removed 0 bases from V and 5 bases from J, with 7 bases in between. Germline CDR1 is ENHRY and CDR2 is SYGVKD. CDR3 sequence (DNA): TGTGCCATCAGTGAGTCCGGGACGAATGAAAAACTGTTTTTT. Translation gives CAISESGTNEKLFF.

This clonotype came up many times. The DNA for the CDR3 is TGTGCCAGCAGACGTGGGGCTATATACGAGCAGTACTTC. It encodes CASRRGAIYEQYF. The chain has TRBV12-3 or TRBV12-4 and TRBJ2-7, with D perhaps matching TRBD1 (5 bases). Trimming shortened V by 6 bases and J by 4 bases, and 13 bases separated the two germline ends. The CDR3 length is 13 residues.

The sample holds many counts of this clonotype. The chain is built from TRBV2 and TRBJ1-6; no definite D call. Germline CDR1 SNHLY, CDR2 FYNNEI. This CDR3 has 14 amino acids. Trimming took off 4 bases at V and 9 bases at J, with 13 bases between the two ends. CDR3 DNA: TGTGCCAGCAGTGGGGAGGCCAAGGGTTCACCCCTCCACTTT. The encoded protein is CASSGEAKGSPLHF.

This clonotype was recorded at least ten times. V gene TRBV2 combines with J gene TRBJ2-7; D is ambiguous. CDR1 is SNHLY and CDR2 is FYNNEI in the germline V gene. The V end was cut by 7 bases, the J end by 0 bases, with 10 bases between. CDR3 length: 13 residues. CDR3 nucleotides: TGTGCCAGCAAGGGTAGTTTCTCCTACGAGCAGTACTTC. Protein sequence: CASKGSFSYEQYF.

V and J are TRBV18 and TRBJ2-7; tentatively, D is TRBD1 (5 bases). Trimming pared 3 bases from V and 4 bases from J, leaving 10 bases between. Germline CDR1 and CDR2: KGHSH and LQKENI. This CDR3 comprises 13 residues. CDR3 loop: CASSPDTYYEQYF. CDR3 sequence (DNA): TGTGCCAGCTCACCGGACACCTATTACGAGCAGTACTTC.

This clonotype was found many times. The J gene is TRBJ2-1, the V gene TRBV20-1; D may be TRBD1 (6 bases). Trimming took 1 base from V and 2 from J, leaving 15 bases between them. CDR1 is DFQATT, CDR2 SNEGSKA, per germline (reference sequence). This CDR3 region has 16 residues. CDR3 in amino acids: CSARAGRTDTYNEQFF. The CDR3 bases are TGCAGTGCTAGAGCGGGCAGGACAGATACCTACAATGAGCAGTTCTTC.

This clonotype was detected many times. The rearrangement uses TRBV6-1 and TRBJ2-1; 9 bases are shared with TRBD1. CDR1 is MNHNS and CDR2 is SASEGT in the germline V gene. This CDR3 has 16 amino acids. V gave up 6 bases and J gave up 6 bases; unmatched junction bases: 12. The CDR3 reads CASRSGGQGLINEQFF. Written as DNA, the CDR3 is TGTGCCAGCAGGTCGGGGGGACAGGGATTGATCAATGAGCAGTTCTTC.

This clonotype has at least ten counts. This sequence joins TRBV12-3 or TRBV12-4 and TRBJ1-5; D is uncertain. CDR3 length equals 13 residues. Deletions cut 5 bases from V and 4 bases from J, with 9 bases between. CDR3 region: CASSPTANQPQHF. The CDR3 DNA sequence: TGTGCCAGCAGTCCGACTGCGAATCAGCCCCAGCATTTT.

Of note for this clonotype: This may be a read error, as it is one base from a much larger clone. CDR3 in DNA: TGTGCCTGGAGTGTGACAGGTGGAGGCTACATCTTC. Translated, it gives CAWSVTGGGYIF. V and J are TRBV30 and TRBJ1-2; D perhaps matches TRBD1 (6 bases). Germline V gives CDR1 GTSNPN, CDR2 SVGIG (reference sequence). The CDR3 runs to 12 residues.